These T cell receptor beta chains were read from a single sample in a study of monozygotic twins with inflammatory bowel disease. From its re-call of the 5' RACE reads, TCRdb lists each CDR3 protein once, without DNA. The sample features about 210,000 distinct CDR3 sequences, with roughly 1.7% in its top ten. Sequenced input: blood. These receptors originate from a human donor with ulcerative colitis or Crohn's disease, or a healthy co-twin of an affected twin (not recorded which). Each CDR3 is given with its conserved first and last residue. Fields, in order: V gene, clone size, J gene, CDR3 protein. Not all rows give a size; the values are once, few, many and, for expanded clones, a class.

TRBV29-1	.	TRBJ2-5	CSVVGQGNQETQYF
TRBV29-1	.	TRBJ1-1	CSVGRENTEAFF
TRBV12-3/TRBV12-4	.	TRBJ1-2	CASSRQQDGYTF
TRBV2	.	TRBJ1-5	CASRTDRGDQPQHF
TRBV6-4	.	TRBJ2-2	CASSARASGELFF
TRBV27	.	TRBJ1-5	CASSPQGNNQPQHF
TRBV7-9	.	TRBJ1-1	CASSLDTPLNTEAFF
TRBV7-3	.	TRBJ2-7	CASSLGPGQGREQYF
TRBV6-5	.	TRBJ1-6	CASSYRSRGRNNSPLHF
TRBV12-3/TRBV12-4	.	TRBJ1-5	CASSVQGVNQPQHF
TRBV11-2	.	TRBJ1-1	CASSLVEGRTEAFF
TRBV5-1	.	TRBJ1-6	CASSLTGDNSPLHF
TRBV7-9	.	TRBJ1-3	CASSLGAGLSGNTIYF
TRBV20-1	.	TRBJ1-5	CSARDGGASQPQHF
TRBV20-1	.	TRBJ1-1	CSAREAAGRDTEAFF
TRBV12-3/TRBV12-4	.	TRBJ1-1	CASSSGGPEAFF
TRBV3-1	.	TRBJ2-2	CASSPLSRGGELFF
TRBV5-4	.	TRBJ2-2	CASSARTVPGELFF
TRBV14	.	TRBJ1-6	CASAGPQGLRWNSPLHF
TRBV5-4	.	TRBJ2-1	CASSRQNEQFF
TRBV24-1	medium-sized	TRBJ2-3	CATKSSDPTDTQYF
TRBV12-3/TRBV12-4	.	TRBJ1-4	CASSPLFSGGNEKLFF
TRBV10-3	.	TRBJ2-7	CATAGRLSYEQYF
TRBV6-2/TRBV6-3	.	TRBJ2-1	CASSYSYASSGGVEQFF
TRBV11-2	.	TRBJ1-6	CASSFAVANSPLHF
TRBV5-1	.	TRBJ1-1	CASSLGGPNTEAFF
TRBV12-5	.	TRBJ1-2	CASGFGRGPGYGYTF
TRBV5-1	.	TRBJ2-3	CASSLTEEGTDTQYF
TRBV3-1	.	TRBJ2-3	CASSPGGREDTQYF